These 13 T cell receptor beta chains were sequenced from one sample in a study of blood T cell repertoires in COVID-19. The protocol was immunoSEQ multiplex PCR, while the TCRdb copy is restricted to in-frame clones and leaves out a portion. The data show over 120,000 clones, around 80% seen once. Sequenced sample: PBMCs or T cells enriched from blood (not recorded which). The receptors derive from a woman between 50 and 59 years old who had recovered from COVID-19.

J is TRBJ1-2 and V is TRBV6-2 or TRBV6-3, with D unresolved. Trimming removed 0 bases at V and 8 bases at J, with 10 bases between. CDR1 and CDR2 (germline): MNHEY, SVGEGT. The length of the CDR3 is 13 residues. CDR3 bases: TGTGCCAGCAGTTACTCGACACACTCAGGCTACACCTTC. It translates to CASSYSTHSGYTF.

The chain joins TRBV7-6 to TRBJ2-5; D is possibly TRBD2 (5 bases). Germline CDR1 and CDR2: SGHVS and FNYEAQ. With 1 base removed from V and 3 bases from J, the gap between germline ends came to 9 bases. The CDR3 has 14 residues. The CDR3 sequence: CASSLEEAKETQYF. The CDR3 coding sequence is TGTGCCAGCAGCTTAGAGGAGGCCAAAGAGACCCAGTACTTC.

The chain couples TRBV7-3 to TRBJ2-1; TRBD1 matches at 9 bases. V was pared by 5 bases and J by 6 bases, with 11 bases of the junction left unmatched. CDR1 and CDR2 (germline): SGHTA, FQGTGA. CDR3 length equals 16 residues. The CDR3 here is CASSATGGGGSNEQFF. The CDR3 DNA follows: TGTGCCAGCAGCGCCACAGGGGGCGGCGGTTCCAATGAGCAGTTCTTC. Supplemented by reference TRBV7-3 and TRBJ2-1, the full variable domain reads GAGVSQTPSNKVTEKGKYVELRCDPISGHTALYWYRQSLGQGPEFLIYFQGTGAADDSGLPNDRFFAVRPEGSVSTLKIQRTERGDSAVYLCASSATGGGGSNEQFFGPGTRLTVL.

CDR3 residues: CASSERASGDTDTQYF. CDR3 bases: TGCGCCAGCAGTGAAAGGGCTAGCGGGGATACAGATACGCAGTATTTT. V and J are TRBV10-1 and TRBJ2-3; 9 bases are shared with TRBD2. Per the germline V gene, CDR1 is WNHNN and CDR2 is SYGVQD (reference sequence). With 3 bases clipped from V and 3 bases from J, the junction kept 7 bases outside the gene matches. The length of the CDR3 is 16 residues.

J is TRBJ1-2 and V is TRBV4-1; D perhaps matches TRBD1 (5 bases). Germline assignment: CDR1 MGHRA and CDR2 YSYEKL. CDR3 size: 14 residues. V lost 2 bases, J lost 6 bases, and 13 bases lay in between. Here the CDR3 reads CASSQIRVGDGYTF. The CDR3, as DNA: TGCGCCAGCAGCCAAATCAGGGTTGGAGATGGCTACACCTTC.

Comment on this clone: Other DNA sequences in this sample translate to the same CDR3. J is TRBJ2-7 and V is TRBV18, with TRBD1 matching over 9 bases. The CDR3 runs to 15 residues. In germline, CDR1 is KGHSH, CDR2 LQKENI. The V segment lost 2 bases and the J segment 1 base; nucleotides outside the gene matches: 3. CDR3 DNA: TGTGCCAGCTCACCAGGGACAGGGCTGTCCTACGAGCAGTACGTC. Encoded protein: CASSPGTGLSYEQYV.

The chain has TRBV12-3 or TRBV12-4 and TRBJ1-2; 8 bases match TRBD1. Germline trimming cut 1 base from V and 5 bases from J; bases unmatched to any gene: 0. CDR3 size: 13 residues. For the CDR3, the DNA is TGTGCCAGCAGTTTAGGACAGGGGTATGGCTACACCTTC. Its translation is CASSLGQGYGYTF.

To note about this clone: One end of the junction varies from germline; a read error may be responsible. The chain has TRBV30 and TRBJ2-7; perhaps TRBD2 as D (5 bases). The germline CDR1 and CDR2 sequences are GTSNPN and SVGIG (reference sequence). This CDR3 has 13 residues. The CDR3 region has the DNA TGTGCCTGGGGCAACGGAGGAGTCCTGGGCTCTTTCTTC. Its translation is CAWGNGGVLGSFF.

The chain links TRBV15 to TRBJ1-5; possibly TRBD1 for D (6 bases). The V end lost 1 base, the J end lost 3 bases, and 13 bases lay between the germline ends. CDR1 LNHNV and CDR2 YYDKDF come from the germline V gene (reference sequence). This CDR3 is built from 16 residues. The CDR3 sequence is CATSRGAGANNQPQHF. CDR3 nucleotides: TGTGCCACCAGCAGAGGGGCAGGGGCCAACAATCAGCCCCAGCATTTT.

V is TRBV28 and J is TRBJ1-4; possible D gene TRBD1, 6 bases. The V gene lost 4 bases and the J gene lost 6 bases, with 15 bases spanning the gap. The CDR3 extends over 15 amino acids. Germline V lookup: CDR1 MDHEN, CDR2 SYDVKM. This chain's CDR3 is CASSYRVPSDEKLFF. The CDR3, as DNA: TGTGCCAGCAGTTACAGGGTTCCCTCCGATGAAAAACTGTTTTTT.

The chain links TRBV2 to TRBJ1-6; 8 positions match TRBD1. Trimming at V came to 5 bases and at J to 2 bases, leaving 5 bases not matched to a gene. Germline V gene data show CDR1 as SNHLY and CDR2 as FYNNEI. The CDR3 has 16 amino acids. The CDR3 reads CASSPLTGAYNSPLHF. Written as DNA, the CDR3 is TGTGCCAGCAGTCCCCTGACAGGGGCCTATAATTCACCCCTCCACTTT.

The chain is built from TRBV3-1 (or the pseudogene TRBV3-2) and TRBJ2-4; 8 positions agree with TRBD2. Germline values: CDR1 LGHDT, CDR2 YNNKEL (reference sequence). CDR3 length: 15 residues. V gave up 4 bases and J gave up 8 bases; unmatched junction bases: 10. For the CDR3, the DNA is TGTGCCAGCAGCCCGCGGGGGGCCGGTGGAGACATTCAGTACTTC. Its translation is CASSPRGAGGDIQYF.

The J gene is TRBJ2-5, the V gene TRBV24-1, with 8 bases lining up with TRBD1. V dropped 4 bases and J dropped 4; count of bases not matched to a gene: 10. The germline gives CDR1 KGHDR, CDR2 SFDVKD. The CDR3 covers 16 residues. CDR3 residues: CATSDPQTGALETQYF. The CDR3 nucleotides read TGTGCCACCAGTGACCCTCAGACAGGGGCGTTAGAGACCCAGTACTTC.